This T cell receptor (beta chain) is drawn from a study of T cells after yellow fever vaccination. This clonotype has only a few counts. Its antigen remains unknown. The authors made TCR cDNA by 5'RACE template switching, adding a universal primer site and UMIs. TCRdb re-derived calls from the 5' RACE reads in MiXCR, one entry per CDR3 protein. The sample lists 500,000 to 550,000 distinct CDR3 sequences, roughly 22% seen once, with around 16% in the top ten. Study results and caveats: In post-booster samples, most primary-vaccination clones reappeared (about 95% CD4, approximately 91% CD8). Contamination by abundant bulk-population clonotypes could be present in FACS-sorted repertoires. Clonotypes found in both CD4 and CD8 compartments made up a small share.

The CDR3 is made up of 17 amino acids. V lost 0 bases and J lost 0; bases outside the gene matches: 7. Germline CDR1 and CDR2: LGHNA and YSLEER. This sequence was found in a man aged 18 to 30 who received the YFV17D yellow fever vaccine. The chain recombines TRBV4-3 with TRBJ1-1; 7 bases line up with TRBD1. The sequences come from PBMCs, collected about 20 days after the first yellow fever vaccination. CDR3 residues: CASSQDTGTDLNTEAFF. The DNA of the CDR3 is TGCGCCAGCAGCCAAGATACCGGGACAGATCTGAACACTGAAGCTTTCTTT.